These T cell receptor beta chains were read from a single sample in a study of cytomegalovirus exposure and HLA in healthy donors. The table came from immunoSEQ multiplex PCR; TCRdb's copy has only in-frame clones and leaves some out. The profile covers approximately 230,000 clones, with roughly nine tenths appearing a single time and more than 10% taken by the ten largest. Sequencing was done on a sample of PBMCs. The receptors shown here come from a man in his late teens or twenties in good health and CMV-seropositive. Both conserved end residues are part of each CDR3. The D gene is left open where the match is weak. The size field is filled for only some rows; it gives once, few, many or a size class.

size,V,D,J,CDR3,DNA
.,TRBV28,TRBD2,TRBJ2-1,CASREMGAGGPYNEQFF,TGTGCCAGCAGGGAAATGGGTGCGGGAGGGCCTTACAATGAGCAGTTCTTC
.,TRBV7-9,TRBD1,TRBJ1-1,CASTPVTGGNTEAFF,TGTGCCAGCACCCCAGTGACAGGGGGGAACACTGAAGCTTTCTTT
.,TRBV7-9,.,TRBJ2-3,CASSFPGTDTQYF,TGTGCCAGCAGCTTTCCGGGCACAGATACGCAGTATTTT
.,TRBV9,.,TRBJ2-1,CASSVGVYNEQFF,TGTGCCAGCAGCGTAGGGGTGTACAATGAGCAGTTCTTC
.,TRBV28,TRBD1,TRBJ2-4,CASSLWTGENIQYF,TGTGCCAGCAGTTTATGGACAGGGGAAAACATTCAGTACTTC
.,TRBV10-1,.,TRBJ1-2,CASSWVGQGSYGYTF,TGCGCCAGCAGTTGGGTAGGGCAGGGGAGCTATGGCTACACCTTC
.,TRBV19,TRBD1,TRBJ2-7,CASSIQGVPYEQYF,TGTGCCAGTAGTATACAGGGGGTTCCCTACGAGCAGTACTTC
once,TRBV7-2,.,TRBJ1-1,CASSGRGQTNTEAFF,TGTGCCAGCAGCGGCAGAGGACAGACGAACACTGAAGCTTTCTTT
.,TRBV4-1,.,TRBJ2-5,CASSQDRVGQETQYF,TGCGCCAGCAGCCAAGATCGGGTCGGTCAAGAGACCCAGTACTTC
.,TRBV9,TRBD2,TRBJ2-3,CASSVGTGGPADTQYF,TGTGCCAGCAGCGTGGGGACGGGAGGGCCCGCAGATACGCAGTATTTT
.,TRBV10-3,TRBD2,TRBJ2-1,CAISEFPGGRGDEQFF,TGTGCCATCAGTGAGTTCCCGGGAGGACGGGGGGATGAGCAGTTCTTC
.,TRBV5-1,TRBD1,TRBJ1-1,CASSAPGQMNTEAFF,TGCGCCAGCAGCGCACCGGGACAGATGAACACTGAAGCTTTCTTT
.,TRBV5-6,.,TRBJ2-3,CASSRGVSTDTQYF,TGTGCCAGCAGCCGCGGCGTAAGCACAGATACGCAGTATTTT
.,TRBV7-8,.,TRBJ1-1,CASVSPRGGDTEAFF,TGTGCCAGCGTCTCCCCGCGGGGTGGGGACACTGAAGCTTTCTTT
.,TRBV27,.,TRBJ2-5,CASSPQRLEAQYF,TGTGCCAGCAGTCCCCAAAGACTAGAGGCCCAGTACTTC
.,TRBV5-1,TRBD2,TRBJ2-3,CASSLLPSGHSSTDTQYF,TGCGCCAGCAGCTTGTTACCTAGCGGGCATTCTAGCACAGATACGCAGTATTTT
.,TRBV6-5,TRBD1,TRBJ1-2,CASSSGQGGLYGYTF,TGTGCCAGCAGCTCAGGACAGGGGGGTCTCTATGGCTACACCTTC
.,TRBV2,.,TRBJ1-1,CASSEARGQVEAFF,TGTGCCAGCAGTGAAGCGAGGGGTCAGGTTGAAGCTTTCTTT
few,TRBV18,.,TRBJ2-1,CASSPTGALNNEQFF,TGTGCCAGCTCACCAACGGGGGCTCTCAACAATGAGCAGTTCTTC
.,TRBV25-1,.,TRBJ1-1,CASSESWRMNTEAFF,TGTGCCAGCAGTGAATCATGGCGGATGAACACTGAAGCTTTCTTT
.,TRBV4-1,TRBD1,TRBJ2-7,CASSQDPGTGPYEQYF,TGCGCCAGCAGCCAGGACCCCGGGACAGGTCCCTACGAGCAGTACTTC
.,TRBV12-5,.,TRBJ2-3,CASAGSGTDTQYF,TGTGCTAGTGCCGGATCTGGCACAGATACGCAGTATTTT
.,TRBV6-5,.,TRBJ1-2,CASTLGSTANYGYTF,TGTGCCAGCACCCTCGGATCGACGGCTAACTATGGCTACACCTTC
.,TRBV18,.,TRBJ2-1,CASSPPLTGYNEQFF,TGTGCCAGCTCACCACCATTGACGGGGTACAATGAGCAGTTCTTC
.,TRBV5-1,TRBD2,TRBJ2-1,CASSLGAGGPVEQFF,TGCGCCAGCAGCTTGGGCGCGGGAGGGCCAGTAGAGCAGTTCTTC
.,TRBV2,.,TRBJ1-4,CASSEALGHNEKLFF,TGTGCCAGCAGTGAAGCGCTGGGGCATAATGAAAAACTGTTTTTT
.,TRBV9,TRBD2,TRBJ2-4,CASSVALAGGVDIQYF,TGTGCCAGCAGCGTAGCACTAGCGGGAGGGGTAGACATTCAGTACTTC
.,TRBV29-1,.,TRBJ1-1,CSVDSLNTEAFF,TGCAGCGTTGATTCCCTGAACACTGAAGCTTTCTTT
.,TRBV5-1,.,TRBJ1-4,CASSTTGRGNEKLFF,TGCGCCAGCAGCACGACAGGTCGTGGTAATGAAAAACTGTTTTTT
.,TRBV7-3,.,TRBJ2-2,CASSSLGGGTGELFF,TGTGCCAGCAGCTCCCTCGGTGGGGGCACCGGGGAGCTGTTTTTT
few,TRBV11-2,TRBD2,TRBJ2-4,CASRREGIQYF,TGTGCCAGCAGACGGGAGGGCATTCAGTACTTC
.,TRBV25-1,.,TRBJ1-2,CASRGLGAENYGYTF,TGTGCCAGCAGGGGGCTCGGGGCAGAGAACTATGGCTACACCTTC
.,TRBV2,.,TRBJ2-2,CASRESRAVAPTGELFF,TGTGCCAGCAGGGAGTCGCGCGCAGTCGCACCCACCGGGGAGCTGTTTTTT